This TCR beta chain was sequenced for a study of CD8+ T cells in alopecia areata. Turning to the study itself: Administration of oral tofacitinib to treated patients was at 5 to 10 mg twice daily. Tofacitinib ran for 6 to 18 months before 6 months off drug. Findings and limits, study-wide: Lesional scalp exceeded normal scalp in clonality, especially in alopecia totalis/universalis. Scalp clonality, together with expanded CD8+ clones among the top 100, fell significantly with tofacitinib.

Per germline, CDR1 MGHDK and CDR2 SYGVNS. This CDR3 spans 14 amino acids. Trimming removed 1 base from V and 5 bases from J, with 11 bases in between. Sequencing relied on a cDNA template that was reverse transcribed from extracted RNA. Assay used: immunoSEQ multiplex PCR; TCRdb lists only in-frame clones, some missing. The sample shows around 200,000 clones, less than 70% of them seen only once. Treatment in this sample: oral pan-JAK inhibitor, 5-10 mg twice daily. Regarding this clone: Its antigen is still unknown.

This TCR was recovered from a human donor with alopecia areata. V usage is TRBV25-1 and J usage is TRBJ1-1; D might be TRBD1 (5 bases). The specimen was CD8+ T cells sorted from blood, collected at week 24, from a patient treated with tofacitinib. The CDR3 DNA follows: TGTGCCAGCAGTGAATTCGGGGGATATACTGAAGCTTTCTTT. Translating gives CASSEFGGYTEAFF.